This T cell receptor beta chain was recorded in a study of CD8 T cells in ankylosing spondylitis. The germline CDR1 and CDR2 sequences are MGHRA and YSYEKL. The CDR3 has 15 amino acids. The junction had 6 bases not matched to a gene; V was cut back by 1 base and J by 10 bases. TCRdb redid the calling of the 5' RACE reads with MiXCR, one entry per CDR3 protein. The repertoire holds some 840,000 distinct CDR3 sequences, with around 11% as singletons. Points from the study as a whole: Several highly homologous variants made up a TCR beta motif, and this motif appeared characteristic of ankylosing spondylitis blood. Reactive arthritis synovial fluid and blood previously showed some of these motif variants.

On this clonotype itself: The antigen is undetermined.

The gene calls are TRBV4-1 and TRBJ2-4, with TRBD2 matching over 11 bases. The TCR sequence derives from a male donor with ankylosing spondylitis. Sequences were obtained from blood, either unsorted or a sorted T cell fraction (not recorded which). The CDR3 nucleotides are TGCGCCAGCAGCCAAGGTGGCCTAGCGGGAGGTATTCAGTACTTC. This sequence encodes CASSQGGLAGGIQYF.